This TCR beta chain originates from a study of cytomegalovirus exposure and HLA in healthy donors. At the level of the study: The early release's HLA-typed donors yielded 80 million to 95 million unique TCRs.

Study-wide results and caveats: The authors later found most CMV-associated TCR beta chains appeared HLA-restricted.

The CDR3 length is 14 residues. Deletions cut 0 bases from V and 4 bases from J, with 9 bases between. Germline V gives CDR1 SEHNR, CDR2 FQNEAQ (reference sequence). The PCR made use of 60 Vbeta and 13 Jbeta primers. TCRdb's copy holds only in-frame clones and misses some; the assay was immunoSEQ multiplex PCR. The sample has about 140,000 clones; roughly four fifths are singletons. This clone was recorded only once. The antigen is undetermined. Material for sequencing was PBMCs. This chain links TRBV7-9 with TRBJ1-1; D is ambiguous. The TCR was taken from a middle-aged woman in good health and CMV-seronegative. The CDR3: CASSLARATTEAFF. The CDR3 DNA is TGTGCCAGCAGCTTAGCGCGGGCAACCACTGAAGCTTTCTTT.